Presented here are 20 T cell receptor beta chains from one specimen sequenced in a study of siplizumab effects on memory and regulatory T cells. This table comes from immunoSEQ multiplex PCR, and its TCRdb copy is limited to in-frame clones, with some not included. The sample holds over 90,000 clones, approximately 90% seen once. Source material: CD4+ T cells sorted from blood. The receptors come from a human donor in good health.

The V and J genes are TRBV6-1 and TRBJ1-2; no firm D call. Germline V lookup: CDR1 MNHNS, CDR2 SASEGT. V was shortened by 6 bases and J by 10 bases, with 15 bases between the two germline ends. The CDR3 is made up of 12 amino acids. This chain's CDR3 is CASRIVGVTYTF. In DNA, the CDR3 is TGTGCCAGCAGGATCGTCGGGGTGACCTACACCTTC.

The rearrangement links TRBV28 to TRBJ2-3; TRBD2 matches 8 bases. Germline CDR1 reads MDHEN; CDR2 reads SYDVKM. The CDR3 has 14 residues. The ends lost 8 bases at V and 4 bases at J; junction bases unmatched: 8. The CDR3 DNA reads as TGTGCCAGCCTCTTAGCGGGGACCCCAGATACGCAGTATTTT. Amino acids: CASLLAGTPDTQYF.

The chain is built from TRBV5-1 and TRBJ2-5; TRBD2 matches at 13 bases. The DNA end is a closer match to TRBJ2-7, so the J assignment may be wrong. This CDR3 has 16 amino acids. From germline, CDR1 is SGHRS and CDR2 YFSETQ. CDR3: CASSFGGLAGADEQYF. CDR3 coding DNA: TGCGCCAGCAGCTTTGGTGGACTAGCGGGAGCGGACGAGCAGTACTTC.

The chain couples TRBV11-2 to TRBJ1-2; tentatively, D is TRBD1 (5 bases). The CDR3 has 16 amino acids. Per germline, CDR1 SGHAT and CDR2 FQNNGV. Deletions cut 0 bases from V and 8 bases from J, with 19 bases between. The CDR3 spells CASSLEKGRWKKGYTF. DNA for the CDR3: TGTGCCAGCAGCTTAGAGAAGGGACGGTGGAAGAAAGGCTACACCTTC.

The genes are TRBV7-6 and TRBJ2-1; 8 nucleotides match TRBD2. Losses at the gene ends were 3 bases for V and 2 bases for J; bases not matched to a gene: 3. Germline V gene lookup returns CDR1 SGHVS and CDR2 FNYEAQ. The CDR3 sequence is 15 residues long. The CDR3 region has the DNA TGTGCCAGCAGCTTGAGCGGGAGTGCCTACAATGAGCAGTTCTTC. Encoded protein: CASSLSGSAYNEQFF.

The CDR3 bases are TGTGCCAGCAGTGAAGCAGGGCTAGCGGTCAATGAGCAGTTCTTC. Encoded protein: CASSEAGLAVNEQFF. V gene TRBV6-1 combines with J gene TRBJ2-1; 7 nucleotides align to TRBD2. J was trimmed by 6 bases and V by 0 bases; bases with no gene match: 5. Per the germline V gene, CDR1 is MNHNS and CDR2 is SASEGT. The CDR3 sequence is 15 residues long.

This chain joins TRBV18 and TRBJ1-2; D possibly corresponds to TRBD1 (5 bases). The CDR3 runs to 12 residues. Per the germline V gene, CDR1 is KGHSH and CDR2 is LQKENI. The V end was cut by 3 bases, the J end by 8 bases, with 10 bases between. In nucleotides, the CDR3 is TGTGCCAGCTCACCCCCGGGGGAGGGCTACACCTTC. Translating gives CASSPPGEGYTF.

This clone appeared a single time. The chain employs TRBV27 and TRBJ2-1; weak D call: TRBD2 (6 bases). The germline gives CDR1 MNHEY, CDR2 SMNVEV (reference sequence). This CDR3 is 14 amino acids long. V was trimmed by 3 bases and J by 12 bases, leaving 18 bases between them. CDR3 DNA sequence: TGTGCCAGCAGTTTCAAACCCGTAGCGGACGGGCAGTTCTTC. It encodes CASSFKPVADGQFF.

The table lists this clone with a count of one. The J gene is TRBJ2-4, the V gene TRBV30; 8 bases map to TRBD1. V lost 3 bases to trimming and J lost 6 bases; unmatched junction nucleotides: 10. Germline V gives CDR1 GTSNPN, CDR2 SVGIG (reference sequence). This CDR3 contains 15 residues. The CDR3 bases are TGTGCCTGGAGCGTAGGACAGGGAGGCGGAAACATTCAGTACTTC. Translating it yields CAWSVGQGGGNIQYF. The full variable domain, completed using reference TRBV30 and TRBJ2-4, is SQTIHQWPATLVQPVGSPLSLECTVEGTSNPNLYWYRQAAGRGLQLLFYSVGIGQISSEVPQNLSASRPQDRQFILSSKKLLLSDSGFYLCAWSVGQGGGNIQYFGAGTRLSVL.

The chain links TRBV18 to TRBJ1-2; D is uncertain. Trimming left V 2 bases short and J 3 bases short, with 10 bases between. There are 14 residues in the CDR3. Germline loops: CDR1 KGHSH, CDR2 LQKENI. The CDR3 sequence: CASSPGNQDYGYTF. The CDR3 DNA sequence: TGTGCCAGCTCACCAGGTAATCAAGACTATGGCTACACCTTC.

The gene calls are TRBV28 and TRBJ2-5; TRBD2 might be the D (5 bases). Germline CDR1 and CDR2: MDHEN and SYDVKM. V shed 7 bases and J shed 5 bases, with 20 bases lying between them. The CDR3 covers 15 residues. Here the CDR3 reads CASTPTSAGSETQYF. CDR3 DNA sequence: TGTGCCAGCACCCCAACCTCGGCGGGTAGTGAGACCCAGTACTTC.

The CDR3 bases are TGTGCCAGCAGTGAAGGCCGGCGGGCGGGAAGTTACAATGAGCAGTTCTTC. It translates to CASSEGRRAGSYNEQFF. The chain carries TRBV6-1 and TRBJ2-1; TRBD2 might be the D (6 bases). Trimming left V 1 base short and J 4 bases short, with 17 bases between. The CDR3 totals 17 residues. The germline gives CDR1 MNHNS, CDR2 SASEGT.

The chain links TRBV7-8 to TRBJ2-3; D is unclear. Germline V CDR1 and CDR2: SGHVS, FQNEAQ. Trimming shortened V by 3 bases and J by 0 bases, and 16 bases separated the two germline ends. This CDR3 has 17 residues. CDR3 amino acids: CASSFYRTTTSTDTQYF. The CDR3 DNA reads TGTGCCAGCAGCTTTTATCGGACCACAACTAGCACAGATACGCAGTATTTT.

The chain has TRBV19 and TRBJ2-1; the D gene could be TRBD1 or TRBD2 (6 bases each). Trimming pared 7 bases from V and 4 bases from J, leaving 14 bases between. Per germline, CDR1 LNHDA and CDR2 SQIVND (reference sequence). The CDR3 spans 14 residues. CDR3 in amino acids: CASKIGGSYNEQFF. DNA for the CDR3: TGTGCCAGTAAGATAGGGGGGTCATACAATGAGCAGTTCTTC.

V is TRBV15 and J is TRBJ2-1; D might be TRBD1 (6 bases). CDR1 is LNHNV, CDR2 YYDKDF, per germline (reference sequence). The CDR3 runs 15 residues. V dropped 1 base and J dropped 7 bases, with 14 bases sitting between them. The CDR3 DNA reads TGTGCCACCAGCAGAGTTCTTACACAGGGTAATGAGCAGTTCTTC. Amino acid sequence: CATSRVLTQGNEQFF.

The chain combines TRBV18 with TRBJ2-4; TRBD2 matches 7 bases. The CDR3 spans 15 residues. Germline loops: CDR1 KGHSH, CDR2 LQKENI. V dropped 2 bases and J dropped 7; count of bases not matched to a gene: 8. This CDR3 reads CASSPGREGKNIQYF. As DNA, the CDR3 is TGTGCCAGCTCACCAGGGAGGGAGGGGAAGAACATTCAGTACTTC.

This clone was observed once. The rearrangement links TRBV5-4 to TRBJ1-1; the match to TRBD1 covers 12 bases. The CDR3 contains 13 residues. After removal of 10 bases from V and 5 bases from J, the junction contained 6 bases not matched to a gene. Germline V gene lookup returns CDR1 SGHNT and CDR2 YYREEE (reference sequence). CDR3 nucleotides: TGTGCCGGGGGGACAGGGGGCGCGACTGAAGCTTTCTTT. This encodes CAGGTGGATEAFF.

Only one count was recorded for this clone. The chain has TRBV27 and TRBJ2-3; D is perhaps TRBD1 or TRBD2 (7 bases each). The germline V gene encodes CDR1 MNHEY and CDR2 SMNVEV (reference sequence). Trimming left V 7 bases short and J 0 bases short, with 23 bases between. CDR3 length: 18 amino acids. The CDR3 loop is CASTGGDSHTQSTDTQYF. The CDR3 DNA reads TGTGCCAGCACAGGGGGGGACTCACACACACAAAGCACAGATACGCAGTATTTT.

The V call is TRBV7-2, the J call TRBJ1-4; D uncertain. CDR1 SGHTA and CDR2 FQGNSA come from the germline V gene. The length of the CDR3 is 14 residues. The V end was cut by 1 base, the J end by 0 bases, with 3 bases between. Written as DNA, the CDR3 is TGTGCCAGCAGCTTAGTATCAACTAATGAAAAACTGTTTTTT. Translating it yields CASSLVSTNEKLFF.

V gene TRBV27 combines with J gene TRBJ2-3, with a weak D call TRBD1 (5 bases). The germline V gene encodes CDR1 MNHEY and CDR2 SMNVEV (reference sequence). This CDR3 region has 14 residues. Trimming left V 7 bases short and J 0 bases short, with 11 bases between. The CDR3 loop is CASTTASSTDTQYF. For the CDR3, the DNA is TGTGCCAGCACGACAGCGAGTAGCACAGATACGCAGTATTTT.